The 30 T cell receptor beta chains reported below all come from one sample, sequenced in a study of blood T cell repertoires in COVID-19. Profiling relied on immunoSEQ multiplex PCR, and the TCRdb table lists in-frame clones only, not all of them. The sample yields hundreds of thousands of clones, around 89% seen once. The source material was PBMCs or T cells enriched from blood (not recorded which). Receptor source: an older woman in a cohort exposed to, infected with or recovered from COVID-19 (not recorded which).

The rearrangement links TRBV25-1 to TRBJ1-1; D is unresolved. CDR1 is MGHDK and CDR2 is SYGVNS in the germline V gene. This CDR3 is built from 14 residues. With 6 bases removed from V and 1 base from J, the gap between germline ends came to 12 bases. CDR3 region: CASRRNSQNTEAFF. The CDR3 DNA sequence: TGTGCCAGCAGAAGGAACAGCCAGAACACTGAAGCTTTCTTT.

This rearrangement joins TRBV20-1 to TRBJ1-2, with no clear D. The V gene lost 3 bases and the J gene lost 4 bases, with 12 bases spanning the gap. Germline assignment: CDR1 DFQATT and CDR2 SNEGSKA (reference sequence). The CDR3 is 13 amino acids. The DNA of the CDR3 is TGCAGTGCTAGTCAGATGAACATCTATGGCTACACCTTC. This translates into CSASQMNIYGYTF.

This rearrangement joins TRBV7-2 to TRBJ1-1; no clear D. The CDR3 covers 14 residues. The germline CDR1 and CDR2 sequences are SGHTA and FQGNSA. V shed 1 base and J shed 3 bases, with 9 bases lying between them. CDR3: CASSLDVRYTEAFF. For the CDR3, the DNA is TGTGCCAGCAGCTTAGATGTCAGATACACTGAAGCTTTCTTT.

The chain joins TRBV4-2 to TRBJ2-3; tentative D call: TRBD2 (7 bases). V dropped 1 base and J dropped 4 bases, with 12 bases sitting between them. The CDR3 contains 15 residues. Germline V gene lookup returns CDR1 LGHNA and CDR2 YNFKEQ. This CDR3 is CASSQGRGGADTQYF. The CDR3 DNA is TGTGCCAGCAGCCAAGGACGCGGGGGCGCAGATACGCAGTATTTT.

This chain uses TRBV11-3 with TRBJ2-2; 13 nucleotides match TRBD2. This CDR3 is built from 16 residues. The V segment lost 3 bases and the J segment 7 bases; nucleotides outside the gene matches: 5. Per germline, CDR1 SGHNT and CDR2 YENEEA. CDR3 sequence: CASSFWTSGSHGELFF. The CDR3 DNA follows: TGTGCCAGCAGCTTCTGGACTAGCGGGAGTCACGGGGAGCTGTTTTTT.

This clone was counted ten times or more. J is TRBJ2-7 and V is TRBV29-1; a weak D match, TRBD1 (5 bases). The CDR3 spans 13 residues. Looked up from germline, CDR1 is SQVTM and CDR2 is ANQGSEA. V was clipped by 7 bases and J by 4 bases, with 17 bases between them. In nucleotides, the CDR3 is TGCAGCGCCCGAAGAGACAGTCAATACGAGCAGTACTTC. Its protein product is CSARRDSQYEQYF.

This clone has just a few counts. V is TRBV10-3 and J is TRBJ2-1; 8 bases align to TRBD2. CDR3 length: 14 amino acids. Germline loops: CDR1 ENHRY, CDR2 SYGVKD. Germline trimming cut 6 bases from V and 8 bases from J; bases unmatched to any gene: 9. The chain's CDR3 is CAIRPGTSNDEQFF. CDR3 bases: TGTGCCATCAGACCCGGGACTAGTAACGATGAGCAGTTCTTC.

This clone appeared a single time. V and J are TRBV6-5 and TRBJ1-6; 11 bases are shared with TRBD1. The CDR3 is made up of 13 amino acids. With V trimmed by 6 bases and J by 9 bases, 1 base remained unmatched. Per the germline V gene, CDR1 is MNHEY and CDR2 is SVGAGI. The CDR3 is CASSGQGASPLHF. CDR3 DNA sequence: TGTGCCAGCAGCGGACAGGGGGCTTCACCCCTCCACTTT.

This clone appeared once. The CDR3 here is CASQTGTGHSGANVLTF. The CDR3 bases are TGTGCCAGCCAAACCGGGACAGGGCACTCTGGGGCCAACGTCCTGACTTTC. The genes are TRBV25-1 and TRBJ2-6; 9 bases align to TRBD1. This CDR3 spans 17 amino acids. Germline V gene data show CDR1 as MGHDK and CDR2 as SYGVNS. V was pared by 8 bases and J by 0 bases, with 8 bases of the junction left unmatched.

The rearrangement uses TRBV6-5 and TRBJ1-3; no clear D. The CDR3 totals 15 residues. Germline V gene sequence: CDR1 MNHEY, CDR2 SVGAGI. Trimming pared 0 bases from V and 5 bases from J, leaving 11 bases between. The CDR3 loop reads CASSYSSGGRNTIYF. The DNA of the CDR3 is TGTGCCAGCAGTTACTCGTCAGGAGGGAGAAACACCATATATTTT.

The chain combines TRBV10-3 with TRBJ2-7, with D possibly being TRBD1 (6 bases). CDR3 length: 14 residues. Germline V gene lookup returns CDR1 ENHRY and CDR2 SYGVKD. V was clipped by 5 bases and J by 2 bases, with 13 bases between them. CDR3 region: CAISPGAGAYEQYF. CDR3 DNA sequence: TGTGCCATCAGTCCCGGAGCAGGGGCCTACGAGCAGTACTTC.

The CDR3 DNA is TGCAGCGTTGGAAGGGGTCCGGACACCCCGACGGGCTACACCTTC. Its protein is CSVGRGPDTPTGYTF. V gene TRBV29-1 combines with J gene TRBJ1-2; TRBD1 is a possible D gene (5 bases). V was shortened by 4 bases and J by 8 bases, with 23 bases between the two germline ends. The germline gives CDR1 SQVTM, CDR2 ANQGSEA. The CDR3 extends over 15 amino acids.

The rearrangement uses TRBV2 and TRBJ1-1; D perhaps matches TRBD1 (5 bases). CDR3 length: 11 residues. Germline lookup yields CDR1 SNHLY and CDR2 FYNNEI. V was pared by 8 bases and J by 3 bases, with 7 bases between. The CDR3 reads CASQGYTEAFF. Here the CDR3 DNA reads TGTGCCAGCCAGGGTTACACTGAAGCTTTCTTT.

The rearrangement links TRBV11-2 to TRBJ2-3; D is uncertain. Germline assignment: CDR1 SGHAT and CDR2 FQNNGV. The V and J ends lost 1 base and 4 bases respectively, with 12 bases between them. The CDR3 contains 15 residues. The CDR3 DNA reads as TGTGCCAGCAGCTTAGGAGGCTTTGGCGCAGATACGCAGTATTTT. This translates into CASSLGGFGADTQYF.

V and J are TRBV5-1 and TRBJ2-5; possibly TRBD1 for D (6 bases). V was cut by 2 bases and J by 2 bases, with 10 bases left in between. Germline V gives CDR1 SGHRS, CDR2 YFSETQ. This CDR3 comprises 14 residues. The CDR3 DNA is TGCGCCAGCAGCTTCGGGACAAATCAAGAGACCCAGTACTTC. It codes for CASSFGTNQETQYF. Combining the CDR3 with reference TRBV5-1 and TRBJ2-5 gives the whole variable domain KAGVTQTPRYLIKTRGQQVTLSCSPISGHRSVSWYQQTPGQGLQFLFEYFSETQRNKGNFPGRFSGRQFSNSRSEMNVSTLELGDSALYLCASSFGTNQETQYFGPGTRLLVL.

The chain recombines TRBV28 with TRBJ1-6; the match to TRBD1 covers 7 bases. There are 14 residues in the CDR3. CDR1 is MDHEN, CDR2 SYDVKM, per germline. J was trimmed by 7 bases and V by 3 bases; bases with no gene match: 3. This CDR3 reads CASSLVGGNSPLHF. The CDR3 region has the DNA TGTGCCAGCAGTTTGGTAGGGGGCAATTCACCCCTCCACTTT.

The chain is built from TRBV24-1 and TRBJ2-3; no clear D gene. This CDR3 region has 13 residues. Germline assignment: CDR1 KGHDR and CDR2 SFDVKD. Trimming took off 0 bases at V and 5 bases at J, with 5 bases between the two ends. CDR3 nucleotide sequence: TGTGCCACCAGTGATTTGAGAGGAGATACGCAGTATTTT. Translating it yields CATSDLRGDTQYF.

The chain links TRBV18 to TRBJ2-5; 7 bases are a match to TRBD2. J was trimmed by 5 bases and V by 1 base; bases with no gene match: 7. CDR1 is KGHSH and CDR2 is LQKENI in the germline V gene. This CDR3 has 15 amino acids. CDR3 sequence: CASSPLAGERETQYF. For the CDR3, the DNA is TGTGCCAGCTCACCACTCGCGGGAGAAAGGGAGACCCAGTACTTC.

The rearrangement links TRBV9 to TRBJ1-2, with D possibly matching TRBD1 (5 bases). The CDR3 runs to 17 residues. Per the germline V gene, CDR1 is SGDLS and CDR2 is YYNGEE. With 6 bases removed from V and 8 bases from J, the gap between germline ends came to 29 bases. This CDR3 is CASTEGGAGLQLRGYTF. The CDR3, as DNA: TGTGCCAGCACCGAAGGAGGGGCAGGGCTTCAACTTCGGGGCTACACCTTC.

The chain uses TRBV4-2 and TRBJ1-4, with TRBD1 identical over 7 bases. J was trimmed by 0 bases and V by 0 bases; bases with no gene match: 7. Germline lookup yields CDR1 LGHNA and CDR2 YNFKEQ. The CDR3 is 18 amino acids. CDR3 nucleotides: TGTGCCAGCAGCCAAGATAGTCCAGGGGGGACAACTAATGAAAAACTGTTTTTT. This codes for CASSQDSPGGTTNEKLFF.

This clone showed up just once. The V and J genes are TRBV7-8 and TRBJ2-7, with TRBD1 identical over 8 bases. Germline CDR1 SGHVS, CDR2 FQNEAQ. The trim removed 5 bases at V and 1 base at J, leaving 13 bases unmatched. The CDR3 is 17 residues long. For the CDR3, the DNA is TGTGCCAGCAGCCCAGACAGGGGCCGACAACTTTCCTACGAGCAGTACTTC. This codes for CASSPDRGRQLSYEQYF.

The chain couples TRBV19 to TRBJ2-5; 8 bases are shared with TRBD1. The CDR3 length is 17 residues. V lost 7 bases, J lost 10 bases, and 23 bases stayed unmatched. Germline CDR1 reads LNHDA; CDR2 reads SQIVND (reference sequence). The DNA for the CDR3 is TGTGCCAGTAAGGCAGGGGGCGAAAAGGGGGCTAATTTGGGCCAGTACTTC. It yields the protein CASKAGGEKGANLGQYF.

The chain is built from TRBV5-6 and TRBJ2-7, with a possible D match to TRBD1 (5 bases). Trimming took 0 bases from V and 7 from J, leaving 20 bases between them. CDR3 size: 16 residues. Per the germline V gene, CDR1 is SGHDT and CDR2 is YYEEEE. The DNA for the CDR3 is TGTGCCAGCAGCTTGGCCCCTAGAAGGGGTTCGGAAGAGCAGTACTTC. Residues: CASSLAPRRGSEEQYF.

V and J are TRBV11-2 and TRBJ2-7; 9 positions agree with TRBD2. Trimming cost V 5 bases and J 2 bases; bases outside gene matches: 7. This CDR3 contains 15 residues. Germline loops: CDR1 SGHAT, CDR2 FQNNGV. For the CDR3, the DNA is TGTGCCAGCAGCCTGATGACTAGCGGACCCTACGAGCAGTACTTC. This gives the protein CASSLMTSGPYEQYF.

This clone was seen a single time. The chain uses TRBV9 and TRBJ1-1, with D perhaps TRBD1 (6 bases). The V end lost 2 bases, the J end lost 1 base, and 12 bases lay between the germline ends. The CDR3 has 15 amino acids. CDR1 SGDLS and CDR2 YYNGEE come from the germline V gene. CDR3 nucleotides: TGTGCCAGCAGCGTGGAGGACAGCGCGAACACTGAAGCTTTCTTT. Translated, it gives CASSVEDSANTEAFF.

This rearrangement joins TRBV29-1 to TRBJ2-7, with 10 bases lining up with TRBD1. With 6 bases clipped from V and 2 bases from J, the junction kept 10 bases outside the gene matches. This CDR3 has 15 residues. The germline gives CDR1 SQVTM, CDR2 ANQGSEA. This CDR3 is CSVQTPGQGPYEQYF. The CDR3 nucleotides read TGCAGCGTACAGACGCCGGGACAGGGGCCCTACGAGCAGTACTTC.

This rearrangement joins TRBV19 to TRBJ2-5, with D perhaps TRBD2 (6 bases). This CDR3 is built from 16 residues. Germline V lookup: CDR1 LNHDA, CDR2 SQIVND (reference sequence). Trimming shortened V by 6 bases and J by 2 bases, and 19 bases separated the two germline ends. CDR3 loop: CASSPFIPSAQETQYF. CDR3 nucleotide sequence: TGTGCCAGTAGCCCCTTCATTCCTAGCGCTCAAGAGACCCAGTACTTC.

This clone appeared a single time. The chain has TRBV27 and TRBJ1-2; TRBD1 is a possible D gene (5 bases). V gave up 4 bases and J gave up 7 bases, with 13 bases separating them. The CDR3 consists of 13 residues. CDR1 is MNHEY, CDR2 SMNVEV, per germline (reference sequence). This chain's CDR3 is CASSSTAIGGYTF. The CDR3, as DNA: TGTGCCAGCAGTTCGACAGCTATCGGTGGCTACACCTTC.

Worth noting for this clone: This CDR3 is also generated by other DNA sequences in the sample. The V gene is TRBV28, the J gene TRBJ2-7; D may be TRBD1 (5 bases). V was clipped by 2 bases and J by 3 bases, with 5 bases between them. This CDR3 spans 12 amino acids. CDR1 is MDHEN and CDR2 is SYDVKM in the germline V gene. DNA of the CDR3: TGTGCCAGCAGTTTAGACAGCTACGAGCAGTACTTC. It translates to CASSLDSYEQYF.

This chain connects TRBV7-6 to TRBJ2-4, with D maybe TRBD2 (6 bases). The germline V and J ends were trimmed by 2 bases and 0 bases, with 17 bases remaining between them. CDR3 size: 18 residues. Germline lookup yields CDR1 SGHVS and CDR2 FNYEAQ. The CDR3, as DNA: TGTGCCAGCAGCTTAACGGAGCGCGGGGCACTAGCCAAAAACATTCAGTACTTC. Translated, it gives CASSLTERGALAKNIQYF.